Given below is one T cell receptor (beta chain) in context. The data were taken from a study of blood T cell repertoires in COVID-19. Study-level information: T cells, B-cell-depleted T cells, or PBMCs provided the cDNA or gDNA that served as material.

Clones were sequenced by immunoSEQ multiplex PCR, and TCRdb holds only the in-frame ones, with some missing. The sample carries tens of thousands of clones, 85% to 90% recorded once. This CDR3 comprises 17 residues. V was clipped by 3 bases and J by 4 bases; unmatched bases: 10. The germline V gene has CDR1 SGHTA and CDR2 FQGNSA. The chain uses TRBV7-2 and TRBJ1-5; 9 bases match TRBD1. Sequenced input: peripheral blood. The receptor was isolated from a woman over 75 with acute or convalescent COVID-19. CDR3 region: CASSLVLDRGRNQPQHF. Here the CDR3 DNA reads TGTGCCAGCAGCTTGGTGTTGGACAGGGGTCGAAATCAGCCCCAGCATTTT.